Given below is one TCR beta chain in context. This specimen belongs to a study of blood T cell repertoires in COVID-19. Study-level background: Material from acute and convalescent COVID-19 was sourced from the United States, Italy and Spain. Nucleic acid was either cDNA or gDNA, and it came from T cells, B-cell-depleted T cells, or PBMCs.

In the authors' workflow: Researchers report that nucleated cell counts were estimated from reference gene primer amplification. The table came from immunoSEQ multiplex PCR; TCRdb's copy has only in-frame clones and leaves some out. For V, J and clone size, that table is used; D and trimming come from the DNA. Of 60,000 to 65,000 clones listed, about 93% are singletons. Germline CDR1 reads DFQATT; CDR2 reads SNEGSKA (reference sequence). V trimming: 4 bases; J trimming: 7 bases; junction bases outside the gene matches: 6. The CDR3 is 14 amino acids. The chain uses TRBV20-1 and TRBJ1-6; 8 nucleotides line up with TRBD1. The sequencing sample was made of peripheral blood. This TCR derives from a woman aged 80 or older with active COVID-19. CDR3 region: CSAIERQGNSPLHF. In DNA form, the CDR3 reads TGCAGTGCTATTGAACGACAGGGGAATTCACCCCTCCACTTT.